The 7 T cell receptor beta chains below come from one sample, sequenced in a study of T cells in Graves' hyperthyroidism and ophthalmopathy. Amplification of TCR beta CDR3 regions used RNA as the template. In the first-round RT-PCR of the TCR CDR3, the HTBI primer set was used. TCRdb re-analysed the multiplex PCR reads in MiXCR, keeping a single row per CDR3 protein. The sample has about 560,000 distinct CDR3 sequences, about a sixth seen once; the top ten hold around a sixth. Input material: blood. These receptors all come from a young woman with Graves' hyperthyroidism.

This clonotype was seen many times. The V call is TRBV12-3 or TRBV12-4, the J call TRBJ1-2; D might be TRBD1 (5 bases). This CDR3 is 14 amino acids long. Deletions cut 6 bases from V and 4 bases from J, with 15 bases between. CDR3 loop: CASRANDRSYGYTF. The DNA for the CDR3 is TGTGCCAGCAGAGCGAACGACAGAAGCTATGGCTACACCTTC.

This clonotype was recorded many times. The gene calls are TRBV29-1 and TRBJ1-2; 9 bases line up with TRBD1. V was clipped by 6 bases and J by 0 bases; unmatched bases: 2. Germline V lookup: CDR1 SQVTM, CDR2 ANQGSEA. The CDR3 sequence is 13 residues long. CDR3 in amino acids: CSVGDRANYGYTF. For the CDR3, the DNA is TGCAGCGTGGGGGACAGGGCTAACTATGGCTACACCTTC.

This chain connects TRBV5-1 to TRBJ2-7, with TRBD1 identical over 7 bases. Germline assignment: CDR1 SGHRS and CDR2 YFSETQ. V was clipped by 4 bases and J by 3 bases; unmatched bases: 7. There are 14 residues in the CDR3. For the CDR3, the DNA is TGCGCCAGCAGCCGAGGGACAGTAGACTACGAGCAGTACTTC. Translated, it gives CASSRGTVDYEQYF.

This clonotype was seen repeatedly, ten times or more. This chain joins TRBV12-3 or TRBV12-4 and TRBJ2-5; 9 nucleotides align to TRBD1. After removal of 5 bases from V and 2 bases from J, the junction contained 6 bases not matched to a gene. The CDR3 is made up of 15 amino acids. This CDR3 is CASSTGQGWQETQYF. For the CDR3, the DNA is TGTGCCAGCAGTACCGGACAGGGGTGGCAAGAGACCCAGTACTTC.

The CDR3: CASSPQPRGRTYGYTF. The CDR3 nucleotides read TGTGCCAGCAGTCCCCAGCCGAGGGGGCGAACCTATGGCTACACCTTC. The chain employs TRBV27 and TRBJ1-2, with 7 bases identical to TRBD1. Germline V gives CDR1 MNHEY, CDR2 SMNVEV (reference sequence). The CDR3 runs 16 residues. The V and J ends lost 5 bases and 4 bases, in that order; junction bases with no gene match: 13.

This clonotype occurred many times. This chain links TRBV20-1 with TRBJ1-1; D possibly corresponds to TRBD1 (5 bases). Germline loops: CDR1 DFQATT, CDR2 SNEGSKA (reference sequence). V was trimmed by 2 bases and J by 1 base, leaving 11 bases between them. The CDR3 extends over 14 amino acids. In nucleotides, the CDR3 is TGCAGTGCTAGAAGGGAGGGACCGAACACTGAAGCTTTCTTT. Translating gives CSARREGPNTEAFF.

J is TRBJ2-7 and V is TRBV11-2; D is possibly TRBD2 (6 bases). V lost 0 bases to trimming and J lost 3 bases, with 12 bases between them. CDR1 is SGHAT, CDR2 FQNNGV, per germline. This CDR3 is built from 15 residues. The CDR3, as DNA: TGTGCCAGCAGCTTAGACCTAGCGCTATACTACGAGCAGTACTTC. It is translated as CASSLDLALYYEQYF.